The entry that follows covers one T cell receptor beta chain sequence. The antigen is undetermined. This sample is drawn from a study of a mutant IDH1 vaccine in newly diagnosed glioma. Study overall: Earlier treatment was radiotherapy, temozolomide, or both, with most getting both.

Sequencing was performed with immunoSEQ multiplex PCR; in TCRdb, only in-frame clones are kept and a portion is missing. The sample lists about 24,000 clones, roughly 90% occurring once. The CDR3 runs to 15 residues. Trimming removed 3 bases from V and 4 bases from J, with 14 bases in between. CDR1 is SGHRS and CDR2 is YFSETQ in the germline V gene. Study observations and caveats: Of all patients, 93.3% showed vaccine-induced immune responses.

The time point is: baseline, week 1 (first vaccination visit). Noted treatment: pre-vaccination baseline after standard-of-care therapy. V and J are TRBV5-1 and TRBJ2-1; D possibly corresponds to TRBD2 (5 bases). The TCR originated in a man aged 25 to 40 with glioma. Here the sequenced sample was PBMCs, taken from a glioma patient treated with radiotherapy, temozolomide or both. Here the CDR3 DNA reads TGCGCCAGCAGCTCCCAAGCGGCTGATTACAATGAGCAGTTCTTC. Translation: CASSSQAADYNEQFF. Drawing the rest from reference TRBV5-1 and TRBJ2-1, the complete variable domain is KAGVTQTPRYLIKTRGQQVTLSCSPISGHRSVSWYQQTPGQGLQFLFEYFSETQRNKGNFPGRFSGRQFSNSRSEMNVSTLELGDSALYLCASSSQAADYNEQFFGPGTRLTVL.